The sequence of this T cell receptor (beta chain) was determined in a study of CD8 T cells in ankylosing spondylitis. In this sample, this clonotype turned up many times. Germline V gives CDR1 SNHLY, CDR2 FYNNEI. CDR3 length: 15 residues. V gave up 4 bases and J gave up 0 bases, with 11 bases separating them. TCRdb independently ran MiXCR on the 5' RACE reads; one entry per CDR3 protein. The sample consists of 200,000 to 250,000 distinct CDR3 sequences, about 10% of them appearing once. This clonotype was obtained from a male donor with ankylosing spondylitis or in good health (not recorded which). The sequencing sample was made of blood, either unsorted or a sorted T cell fraction (not recorded which). The chain employs TRBV2 and TRBJ2-3, with D perhaps TRBD1 or TRBD2 (5 bases each). CDR3 DNA: TGTGCCAGCAGTGCAGGGAGCCCTAGCACAGATACGCAGTATTTT. Its translation: CASSAGSPSTDTQYF.